This T cell receptor (beta chain) was captured by sequencing in a study of blood T cell repertoires in COVID-19. Clones were read by immunoSEQ multiplex PCR, and TCRdb kept only the in-frame ones, dropping some. Among 300,000 to 350,000 clones listed, over 70% were seen once. This CDR3 spans 13 amino acids. Between the trimmed V and J ends, which lost 2 bases and 0 bases, there was a span of 4 bases. Germline V gene data show CDR1 as SGHTA and CDR2 as FQGNSA. Cohort 3 recovery required two negative PCRs, clearance, or symptom resolution. The chain carries TRBV7-2 and TRBJ1-1; no definite D call. The source is a man younger than 45 who had recovered from COVID-19. Sample: PBMCs or T cells enriched from blood (not recorded which). The DNA for the CDR3 is TGTGCCAGCAGCTTAACATTGAACACTGAAGCTTTCTTT. It is translated as CASSLTLNTEAFF. Variable domain in full (rest from reference TRBV7-2 and TRBJ1-1): GAGVSQSPSNKVTEKGKDVELRCDPISGHTALYWYRQSLGQGLEFLIYFQGNSAPDKSGLPSDRFSAERTGGSVSTLTIQRTQQEDSAVYLCASSLTLNTEAFFGQGTRLTVV.